This T cell receptor beta chain is from a study of cytomegalovirus exposure and HLA in healthy donors. About the research overall: Early released data comprised tens of millions of unique TCRs from HLA-typed donors.

Broader study findings: The likely origin of a cluster of highly shared sequence variants was a sequencing artifact. Presence/absence analyses supposed approximately even sequencing depth among donors.

Unrecorded immune exposures were likely, despite nominal health at sampling. Vbeta (60) and Jbeta (13) primers were used in the PCR. Profiled with immunoSEQ multiplex PCR; TCRdb holds only in-frame clones, not every one. Seen here are 150,000 to 200,000 clones, about four fifths observed once, and the top ten hold 1.7%. This clone has just one count. What it binds is not known. The junction had 16 bases not matched to a gene; V was cut back by 0 bases and J by 6 bases. In germline, CDR1 is SGDLS, CDR2 YYNGEE. The CDR3 length is 19 residues. The source material was PBMCs. The receptor was isolated from a woman younger than 35 in good health and CMV-seronegative. The V call is TRBV9, the J call TRBJ2-3; 10 nucleotides line up with TRBD2. CDR3 DNA sequence: TGTGCCAGCAGCGTAGAGGGGCATTTCGGAGCGGGAGGGCCCGATACGCAGTATTTT. Translation: CASSVEGHFGAGGPDTQYF.